These 6 T cell receptor beta chains were sequenced from one sample in a study of tumor-infiltrating lymphocytes in primary liver carcinoma. The template, about 540 ng total RNA, yielded TCR beta cDNA made with a constant-region primer. Generation of the TCR beta libraries relied on three nested multiplex PCR rounds using slightly modified ARM-PCR. It was with TRBV1-TRBV30 forward primers and a C-beta reverse primer that the first two PCR rounds were run, at roughly 10 cycles each. TCRdb recomputed calls from the multiplex PCR reads with MiXCR, one row per CDR3 protein. The sample consists of approximately 330,000 distinct CDR3 sequences, less than 65% of them appearing once. The authors took blood RNA from unsorted whole blood and also extracted germline DNA. The specimen was peripheral blood. The receptors were gathered from a man aged 40-49 years with primary liver carcinoma and hepatitis B virus infection.

The DNA of the CDR3 is TGTGCCAGCAGTTTCGTGCGTCCCTCCTACGAGCAGTACTTC. This codes for CASSFVRPSYEQYF. The rearrangement joins TRBV28 to TRBJ2-7; D is ambiguous. CDR3 length: 14 residues. Germline V lookup: CDR1 MDHEN, CDR2 SYDVKM. V dropped 3 bases and J dropped 0 bases, with 9 bases sitting between them.

A remark on this clonotype: A much larger clone differs from this one at a single base, so this may be a read error. The rearrangement links TRBV5-4 to TRBJ2-3; TRBD2 matches at 7 bases. Germline assignment: CDR1 SGHNT and CDR2 YYREEE (reference sequence). The CDR3 is made up of 14 amino acids. CDR3 protein: CVSTQTGRADTQYF. DNA for the CDR3: TGTGTCAGCACCCAAACGGGGAGGGCAGATACGCAGTATTTT.

Many counts were recorded for this clonotype. The chain links TRBV6-2 or TRBV6-3 to TRBJ2-5, with a possible D match to TRBD1 (6 bases). CDR1 and CDR2 from the germline V gene are MNHEY and SVGEGT. V was trimmed by 6 bases and J by 4 bases, leaving 15 bases between them. The CDR3 is 14 residues long. The CDR3 protein is CASSPAGVRETQYF. The CDR3 DNA reads TGTGCCAGCAGCCCCGCAGGGGTTCGAGAGACCCAGTACTTC.

The chain employs TRBV6-5 and TRBJ2-3; D call uncertain. The CDR3 extends over 17 amino acids. Trimming removed 7 bases from V and 15 bases from J, with 35 bases in between. From germline, CDR1 is MNHEY and CDR2 SVGAGI. The CDR3 here is CASTPRSFGISHDRHYF. In nucleotides, the CDR3 is TGTGCCAGCACCCCCCGTTCTTTCGGAATCTCCCATGATAGGCACTATTTT.

This chain joins TRBV29-1 and TRBJ2-7; maybe TRBD2 (6 bases). Trimming stripped 4 bases from V and 2 bases from J, with 18 bases between. The V gene's germline CDR1 is SQVTM and CDR2 ANQGSEA. The CDR3 spans 15 residues. The CDR3 sequence: CSVGDAGRETYEQYF. The CDR3, as DNA: TGCAGCGTTGGAGATGCGGGACGGGAGACCTACGAGCAGTACTTC.

CDR3 protein: CASSELAGGSVETQYF. CDR3 DNA sequence: TGTGCCAGCAGTGAGTTAGCGGGAGGATCGGTAGAGACCCAGTACTTC. This chain joins TRBV2 and TRBJ2-5; 10 positions match TRBD2. Unmatched junction bases numbered 8, after V lost 3 bases and J lost 4 bases. The CDR3 sequence is 16 residues long. CDR1 and CDR2 from the germline V gene are SNHLY and FYNNEI. The full variable domain, with the rest looked up from reference TRBV2 and TRBJ2-5, is EPEVTQTPSHQVTQMGQEVILRCVPISNHLYFYWYRQILGQKVEFLVSFYNNEISEKSEIFDDQFSVERPDGSNFTLKIRSTKLEDSAMYFCASSELAGGSVETQYFGPGTRLLVL.